One and the same sample provided the 3 T cell receptor beta chains below, sequenced in a study of cytomegalovirus exposure and HLA in healthy donors. Primers included in the PCR were 60 Vbeta and 13 Jbeta primers. Produced via immunoSEQ multiplex PCR; TCRdb's table is partial and in-frame only. This table has about 200,000 clones, 80% to 90% appearing once. The sample taken for sequencing was PBMCs. These receptors originate from a woman aged 25 to 45 in good health and CMV-seronegative.

CDR3 loop: CASSQPTSGITYEQYF. For the CDR3, the DNA is TGTGCCAGCAGCCAACCAACTAGCGGGATAACCTACGAGCAGTACTTC. This rearrangement joins TRBV6-6 to TRBJ2-7; 10 positions agree with TRBD2. CDR1 is MNHNY and CDR2 is SVGAGI in the germline V gene (reference sequence). V dropped 6 bases and J dropped 2; count of bases not matched to a gene: 10. The CDR3 contains 16 residues.

This clone was recorded once. The chain combines TRBV30 with TRBJ2-5; D might be TRBD1 (6 bases). This CDR3 has 12 amino acids. Germline values: CDR1 GTSNPN, CDR2 SVGIG (reference sequence). V was pared by 6 bases and J by 5 bases, with 13 bases between. The CDR3 sequence is CACYRAQETQYF. The CDR3 DNA reads TGTGCCTGCTACAGGGCGCAGGAGACCCAGTACTTC.

With respect to this clone: The CDR3 does not close with the conserved phenylalanine or tryptophan, likely indicating a read error. V and J are TRBV2 and TRBJ1-2; D ambiguous. The CDR3 sequence is 13 residues long. Germline V gene sequence: CDR1 SNHLY, CDR2 FYNNEI. Deletions cut 4 bases from V and 5 bases from J, with 11 bases between. DNA of the CDR3: TGTGCCAGCAGTGTTCGGTGGGAGTATGGCTACACCCTC. Translated: CASSVRWEYGYTL.